This entry lists 30 T cell receptor beta chains sequenced from one sample in a study of blood T cell repertoires in COVID-19. Using immunoSEQ multiplex PCR, the repertoire was profiled, and TCRdb retains in-frame clones only, with some absent. The sample carries hundreds of thousands of clones, almost 85% recorded once. The sample taken for sequencing was peripheral blood. The receptors here all came from a middle-aged man with active or convalescent COVID-19.

The sample holds a few counts of this clone. The chain joins TRBV28 to TRBJ1-4, with 9 bases matching TRBD1. From germline, CDR1 is MDHEN and CDR2 SYDVKM. CDR3 size: 15 residues. Germline trimming cut 8 bases from V and 8 bases from J; bases unmatched to any gene: 12. The CDR3 nucleotides read TGTGCCAGCCAGACACACAGGGGGCTTAGGGAAAAACTGTTTTTT. It yields the protein CASQTHRGLREKLFF.

Concerning this clone itself: The junction departs from the called germline gene at one end, perhaps through a read error. The identical CDR3 is also encoded by other nucleotide sequences in the sample. CDR3 amino acids: CASRGAGEPGSYEQYF. DNA for the CDR3: TGTGCCAGCAGGGGAGCTGGCGAGCCCGGCTCCTACGAGCAGTATTTC. The chain employs TRBV28 and TRBJ2-7, with a tentative D call TRBD2 (5 bases). Per the germline V gene, CDR1 is MDHEN and CDR2 is SYDVKM. The length of the CDR3 is 16 residues.

This sequence joins TRBV5-6 and TRBJ2-1; 11 positions match TRBD1. V dropped 0 bases and J dropped 8; count of bases not matched to a gene: 7. The V gene's germline CDR1 is SGHDT and CDR2 YYEEEE. This CDR3 is 16 amino acids long. This CDR3 is CASSLGWTGGRYEQFF. DNA of the CDR3: TGTGCCAGCAGCTTGGGTTGGACAGGGGGCAGGTATGAGCAGTTCTTC.

This chain joins TRBV19 and TRBJ2-3; 8 nucleotides agree with TRBD1. The CDR3 spans 15 residues. The germline V gene has CDR1 LNHDA and CDR2 SQIVND (reference sequence). V dropped 2 bases and J dropped 6; count of bases not matched to a gene: 7. The CDR3 here is CASSIPGQGADTQYF. As DNA, the CDR3 is TGTGCCAGTAGTATACCTGGACAGGGCGCGGATACGCAGTATTTT.

The rearrangement joins TRBV12-3 or TRBV12-4 to TRBJ2-1; D not resolved. The CDR3 is 11 residues long. V shed 3 bases and J shed 7 bases, with 4 bases lying between them. This CDR3 is CASSFKNEQFF. The CDR3 region has the DNA TGTGCCAGCAGTTTCAAAAATGAGCAGTTCTTC.

The J gene is TRBJ2-7, the V gene TRBV10-1, with D maybe TRBD1 (6 bases). Per germline, CDR1 WNHNN and CDR2 SYGVQD (reference sequence). This CDR3 comprises 17 residues. V was shortened by 2 bases and J by 4 bases, with 21 bases between the two germline ends. CDR3 nucleotide sequence: TGCGCCAGCAGTGAGGCGGTCCGGGACACACACTCATACGAGCAGTACTTC. Residues: CASSEAVRDTHSYEQYF.

The J gene is TRBJ2-7, the V gene TRBV5-4, with 9 bases that match TRBD2. V shed 4 bases, J shed 5 bases, and the junction held 13 bases outside the gene matches. This CDR3 spans 16 amino acids. CDR1 and CDR2 (germline): SGHNT, YYREEE (reference sequence). The CDR3 is CASSLRRAGGLDEQYF. In DNA form, the CDR3 reads TGTGCCAGCAGCCTTCGCCGGGCGGGAGGGTTAGACGAGCAGTACTTC.

The chain uses TRBV9 and TRBJ2-3, with TRBD2 as a possible D gene (6 bases). The V gene lost 0 bases and the J gene lost 0 bases, with 11 bases spanning the gap. Germline V lookup: CDR1 SGDLS, CDR2 YYNGEE. CDR3 length equals 16 residues. The DNA of the CDR3 is TGTGCCAGCAGCGTAGCTCCGAGCGGGAGCACAGATACGCAGTATTTT. Translating it yields CASSVAPSGSTDTQYF.

Only one count was recorded for this clone. CDR3 sequence reads: CASSAPLGREGTGELFF. The CDR3 DNA reads as TGTGCCAGCAGCGCCCCACTTGGGCGGGAGGGCACCGGGGAGCTGTTTTTT. The genes are TRBV9 and TRBJ2-2, with 9 bases matching TRBD2. Per the germline V gene, CDR1 is SGDLS and CDR2 is YYNGEE. The CDR3 spans 17 residues. Germline trimming cut 3 bases from V and 4 bases from J; bases unmatched to any gene: 10.

This chain joins TRBV24-1 and TRBJ2-3; 9 nucleotides match TRBD2. With V trimmed by 4 bases and J by 0 bases, 7 bases remained unmatched. Germline CDR1 and CDR2: KGHDR and SFDVKD. This CDR3 region has 17 residues. CDR3 bases: TGTGCCACCAGTGACTACCGACTAGCGGCTAGCACAGATACGCAGTATTTT. It specifies CATSDYRLAASTDTQYF.

A few counts support this clone. The V call is TRBV24-1, the J call TRBJ2-1; 7 positions match TRBD1. Germline CDR1 KGHDR, CDR2 SFDVKD. CDR3 length: 16 amino acids. V was clipped by 5 bases and J by 5 bases; unmatched bases: 11. In DNA, the CDR3 is TGTGCCACCAGTGTTCCGGGACAGCTCGGTAACAATGAGCAGTTCTTC. Its translation is CATSVPGQLGNNEQFF.

V usage is TRBV30 and J usage is TRBJ2-1; 11 positions match TRBD2. Germline V gene sequence: CDR1 GTSNPN, CDR2 SVGIG (reference sequence). The CDR3 length is 17 residues. V gave up 1 base and J gave up 4 bases; unmatched junction bases: 9. The CDR3 region is CAWSGTGTSGWYNEQFF. The CDR3 region has the DNA TGTGCCTGGAGTGGAACGGGGACTAGCGGTTGGTACAATGAGCAGTTCTTC.

The chain uses TRBV5-1 and TRBJ2-7; 15 nucleotides agree with TRBD2. Trimming removed 2 bases from V and 5 bases from J; junction bases left unmatched: 8. The CDR3 is 17 amino acids. Germline lookup yields CDR1 SGHRS and CDR2 YFSETQ. The CDR3: CASSFGLAGGGTDEQYF. The CDR3 DNA follows: TGCGCCAGCAGCTTCGGACTAGCGGGAGGGGGTACCGACGAGCAGTACTTC.

The rearrangement uses TRBV4-3 and TRBJ2-1; 8 bases are a match to TRBD1. The CDR3 spans 15 residues. V trimming: 4 bases; J trimming: 5 bases; junction bases outside the gene matches: 7. The V gene's germline CDR1 is LGHNA and CDR2 YSLEER. CDR3 residues: CASSRAGTGNNEQFF. The CDR3 nucleotides read TGCGCCAGCAGCCGAGCCGGGACAGGTAACAATGAGCAGTTCTTC.

V gene TRBV7-9 combines with J gene TRBJ1-2, with 7 nucleotides matching TRBD1. The J segment lost 4 bases and the V segment lost 1 base, leaving 3 bases of the junction unmatched. The CDR3 has 14 residues. Germline loops: CDR1 SEHNR, CDR2 FQNEAQ (reference sequence). As DNA, the CDR3 is TGTGCCAGCAGCTTAGAGGGGGCCCCCTATGGCTACACCTTC. It yields the protein CASSLEGAPYGYTF.

This clone has a handful of counts. The chain is built from TRBV12-3 or TRBV12-4 and TRBJ1-2; 7 bases match TRBD1. After removal of 5 bases from V and 8 bases from J, the junction contained 8 bases not matched to a gene. The CDR3 consists of 13 residues. The CDR3 protein is CASSATGHNGYTF. CDR3 in DNA: TGTGCCAGCAGTGCGACAGGGCACAACGGCTACACCTTC.

The V call is TRBV12-3 or TRBV12-4, the J call TRBJ1-1; TRBD1 matches at 7 bases. This CDR3 contains 13 residues. J lost 4 bases, V lost 5 bases, and 4 bases had no gene match. The CDR3 DNA follows: TGTGCCAGCAGTATCACAGGGGTCACTGAAGCTTTCTTT. This encodes CASSITGVTEAFF.

The chain combines TRBV18 with TRBJ2-1, with 8 nucleotides matching TRBD1. The trim removed 3 bases at V and 6 bases at J, leaving 7 bases unmatched. This CDR3 has 15 amino acids. From germline, CDR1 is KGHSH and CDR2 LQKENI. The CDR3 region is CASSPHRGSGNEQFF. Here the CDR3 DNA reads TGTGCCAGCTCACCTCACAGGGGGTCGGGCAATGAGCAGTTCTTC.

In its sample, this clone was seen a few times. J is TRBJ1-3 and V is TRBV24-1; TRBD1 might be the D (5 bases). The CDR3 contains 13 residues. V was shortened by 4 bases and J by 4 bases, with 7 bases between the two germline ends. Germline assignment: CDR1 KGHDR and CDR2 SFDVKD. The CDR3 region is CATSDRAGNTIYF. CDR3 in DNA: TGTGCCACCAGTGACAGGGCGGGAAACACCATATATTTT.

V usage is TRBV5-4 and J usage is TRBJ2-4; a possible D gene is TRBD1 (5 bases). The germline V and J ends were trimmed by 4 bases and 1 base, with 12 bases remaining between them. Germline values: CDR1 SGHNT, CDR2 YYREEE (reference sequence). The CDR3 has 15 residues. The CDR3 spells CASSDPRGAKNIQYF. CDR3 bases: TGTGCCAGCAGCGATCCTAGGGGCGCCAAAAACATTCAGTACTTC.

The chain couples TRBV9 to TRBJ2-1; 8 bases are a match to TRBD1. Trimming at V came to 2 bases and at J to 6 bases, leaving 1 base not matched to a gene. The germline CDR1 and CDR2 sequences are SGDLS and YYNGEE. This CDR3 is built from 13 residues. The CDR3 nucleotides read TGTGCCAGCAGCGTCACAGGGGGCAATGAGCAGTTCTTC. This translates into CASSVTGGNEQFF.

This rearrangement joins TRBV6-5 to TRBJ2-7; 9 positions match TRBD1. The germline V gene has CDR1 MNHEY and CDR2 SVGAGI. V was clipped by 0 bases and J by 2 bases; unmatched bases: 5. The CDR3 is 16 residues long. The CDR3 DNA reads as TGTGCCAGCAGTTACTCGATGGGGACAGGGACCTACGAGCAGTACTTC. It yields the protein CASSYSMGTGTYEQYF.

The rearrangement uses TRBV7-2 and TRBJ2-3, with a possible D match to TRBD2 (5 bases). V shed 1 base and J shed 2 bases, with 13 bases lying between them. The CDR3 has 16 residues. Germline CDR1 reads SGHTA; CDR2 reads FQGNSA. The CDR3 protein is CASSLVKTISTDTQYF. CDR3 sequence (DNA): TGTGCCAGCAGCTTAGTGAAGACTATCTCCACAGATACGCAGTATTTT.

This rearrangement joins TRBV20-1 to TRBJ1-1, with unresolved D. There are 10 residues in the CDR3. V was trimmed by 7 bases and J by 3 bases, leaving 6 bases between them. CDR1 is DFQATT, CDR2 SNEGSKA, per germline (reference sequence). This CDR3 reads CSVLDTEAFF. Written as DNA, the CDR3 is TGCAGTGTACTCGACACTGAAGCTTTCTTT.

The rearrangement joins TRBV19 to TRBJ2-7; 11 bases match TRBD2. This CDR3 comprises 15 residues. CDR1 LNHDA and CDR2 SQIVND come from the germline V gene (reference sequence). Trimming removed 3 bases from V and 3 bases from J; junction bases left unmatched: 4. The CDR3 region has the DNA TGTGCCAGTAGTATCGCCGGGACTAGCGGCTACGAGCAGTACTTC. Protein sequence: CASSIAGTSGYEQYF. Complete variable domain (other parts from reference TRBV19 and TRBJ2-7): DGGITQSPKYLFRKEGQNVTLSCEQNLNHDAMYWYRQDPGQGLRLIYYSQIVNDFQKGDIAEGYSVSREKKESFPLTVTSAQKNPTAFYLCASSIAGTSGYEQYFGPGTRLTVT.

The V gene is TRBV2, the J gene TRBJ1-1; D not resolved. The CDR3 consists of 15 residues. V was trimmed by 8 bases and J by 4 bases, leaving 20 bases between them. Germline CDR1 SNHLY, CDR2 FYNNEI. The chain's CDR3 is CASPDGSPRGTEAFF. Here the CDR3 DNA reads TGTGCCAGCCCTGACGGGTCTCCCCGGGGCACTGAAGCTTTCTTT.

The rearrangement uses TRBV20-1 and TRBJ2-4; TRBD1 agrees at 11 bases. This CDR3 has 14 amino acids. The junction had 6 bases not matched to a gene; V was cut back by 3 bases and J by 8 bases. Germline CDR1 is DFQATT and CDR2 is SNEGSKA (reference sequence). The CDR3: CSASGGQGAYIQYF. The CDR3 nucleotides read TGCAGTGCTAGTGGAGGACAGGGGGCATACATTCAGTACTTC.

This clone occurred a few times. The chain links TRBV12-5 to TRBJ1-1; D unresolved. V lost 9 bases to trimming and J lost 4 bases, with 21 bases between them. Germline lookup yields CDR1 LGHNT and CDR2 FRNRAP. The CDR3 runs to 15 residues. CDR3 sequence: CASDPGKGSATEAFF. DNA of the CDR3: TGTGCTAGCGACCCCGGGAAGGGTTCGGCCACTGAAGCTTTCTTT.

This clone was seen a single time. The chain employs TRBV7-8 and TRBJ1-2; 7 positions match TRBD1. Germline V gene lookup returns CDR1 SGHVS and CDR2 FQNEAQ. V gave up 4 bases and J gave up 6 bases; unmatched junction bases: 8. The CDR3 covers 14 residues. The CDR3 nucleotides read TGTGCCAGCAGCTATCGGGACAGTTCAGATGGCTACACCTTC. Amino acid sequence: CASSYRDSSDGYTF.

This clone was counted between two and nine times. The chain combines TRBV7-8 with TRBJ1-5; D remains unclear. Germline V gene sequence: CDR1 SGHVS, CDR2 FQNEAQ. There are 17 residues in the CDR3. Trimming left V 7 bases short and J 6 bases short, with 25 bases between. CDR3 nucleotide sequence: TGTGCCAGCACCAAAAAGGAAGGCAGGCTGGTAGGTCAGCCCCAGCATTTT. It codes for CASTKKEGRLVGQPQHF.